This T cell receptor beta chain is from a study of regulatory T cells in long-lasting Graves disease (dated by TCRdb to 2020 to 2022). Turning to the overall study: Patients with newly diagnosed Graves' disease had been on antithyroid drugs for under 3 months. The study was conducted in China and was registered as a clinical trial. A total of roughly 35 samples underwent TCR sequencing: around 13 from persistent and around 20 from newly diagnosed Graves' disease patients. This study used TCR sequencing and RNA sequencing of peripheral blood to compare persistent Graves' disease patients against newly diagnosed Graves' disease patients.

Points on this clonotype: The clone's antigen remains unknown. This sequence may be a read error, since a much larger clone differs from it by one base. Because it lacks the conserved phenylalanine or tryptophan at the end, this CDR3 is likely a read error.

The time point label corresponds to: newly diagnosed GD, antithyroid drugs for less than 3 months. For both TCR sequencing and RNA sequencing, RNA was extracted from PBMCs using TRIzol. The diagnosis of Graves' disease was made according to American Thyroid Association guidelines. Recruitment of patients was carried out at an endocrinology department in Xi'an, China. Each patient gave about 8.1 milliliters of peripheral blood, collected in an EDTA anticoagulant tube. Ficoll Paque Plus density gradient separation was used to isolate PBMCs, and no further T cell sorting was performed. An Agilent 2100 Bioanalyzer and agarose gel were used to check RNA quality, and a NanoDrop 2000 was used to measure RNA concentration. Receptors were amplified or captured by multiplex PCR. Sequencing was carried out with an Illumina HiSeq 4000. To build TCR beta libraries, CDR3 regions were amplified by Arm-PCR using iRepertoire HTBI primers. Before sequencing, the PCR products went through gel purification. The authors processed their data as follows. A total of 60 to 80 TRBV and some 15 TRBJ segments were identified across samples and were used for gene usage analysis of CDR3 amino acid clonotypes. COPE and FqMerger were used to merge filtered high-quality paired reads into contigs. BLAST was used to align contigs to the IMGT TRBV, TRBD and TRBJ reference genes, and CDR3 was defined following IMGT. Any clonotype with a frequency above 0.1% was counted as a highly expanded clone. Repertoire diversity was measured by Shannon entropy, and V-J evenness by the Gini coefficient. Public clonotypes were defined as clonotypes shared by more than one individual. TCRdb reprocessing: public reads trimmed at Q25 with fastp, clones called with MiXCR, in-frame beta chains kept. CDR3 protein sequences are deduplicated, and each keeps its most common genes and DNA. TCRdb's processing, not the authors' own work, is the source of the V and J calls. This sample lists almost 450,000 distinct CDR3 sequences; about 16% were detected once. The top ten hold around 10% of the sample.

According to the germline V gene, CDR1 reads MNHEY and CDR2 reads SVGAGI. V gives up 2 bases and J gives up 8 bases, and the segment between their germline ends measures 9 bases. The CDR3 comprises 12 residues, both ends counted. The entry retains the CDR3 DNA only, 36 bases that are in frame from base 1. Overall study results and their limits: Persistent Graves' disease patients showed lower TCR Shannon entropy and fewer highly expanded clones than newly diagnosed patients, suggesting clonal expansion. Only the TCR beta chain was sequenced and analyzed. Preferential use of TRBV28, TRBJ1-2 and TRBJ2-5 was observed in persistent disease, whereas TRBV20-1 and TRBJ2-1 were favored in newly diagnosed disease. Persistent patients shared more public clonotypes among themselves (2,741) than newly diagnosed patients did (approximately 970). As a limitation, the authors acknowledged that the small sample size may reduce accuracy. Only peripheral blood was studied, because thyroid tissue, the primary lesion, was inaccessible.

These data were also filed under a second study, of T cells in Graves' hyperthyroidism and ophthalmopathy. The other study reports the following: A patient counted as having stable Graves' hyperthyroidism if no progression to ophthalmopathy occurred over 18 months of follow-up. Hyperthyroidism patients were newly diagnosed, with disease duration under 2 months, and aged 18 to 65 years. Any patient with an uncontrolled infection, another autoimmune disease, pregnancy or lactation was excluded. Diagnoses were established on the basis of clinical symptoms, serum thyroxine and TRAb, thyroid ultrasound, and orbital computed tomography. The first round of RT-PCR for the TCR CDR3 was performed with the HTBI primer set and the Qiagen OneStep RT-PCR kit. Most expanded thyroid clonotypes (frequency above 0.001) were also found in blood, which suggests that blood repertoires may mirror thyroid immune responses. A 13 V-J signature model separated ophthalmopathy from stable hyperthyroidism, with just over 85% sensitivity and 81% to 83% specificity in cross-validation and 80%/75% in testing. In validation, progression to ophthalmopathy was predicted by the model with 70.59% sensitivity and under 85% specificity, a median of approximately 6.5 months before onset. To identify distinguishing TCR V-J signatures, a discovery cohort of about 100 patients was used, comprising 43 with Graves' ophthalmopathy and roughly 60 with stable Graves' hyperthyroidism. An independent validation cohort of 18 to 20 hyperthyroidism patients and more than 15 patients who later progressed to ophthalmopathy tested prospective prediction of ophthalmopathy. The approximately 100 discovery patients were divided at random into training and test sets in a 7:3 ratio. In addition, the study compared T-cell repertoires in thyroid tissue and in blood from over 5 Graves' hyperthyroidism patients. Following sampling, methimazole starting at 30 mg daily was given to hyperthyroidism patients, and high-dose intravenous methylprednisolone was given to ophthalmopathy patients. Libraries were constructed in a second round of multiplex PCR, after which size selection and purification were carried out. Paired-end sequencing of the libraries was performed with 100 bp reads on an Illumina HiSeq2000. SOAPnuke was used to process the raw data, removing reads that contained adapters or uncalled bases, had a mean Phred below 15, or lacked an exact match to the constant primer or identifier. COPE v1.2.5 was used to merge the high-quality paired reads, and each unique nucleotide sequence was defined as a clonotype. Clonotypes were aligned to IMGT TRBV, TRBD and TRBJ reference segments using MiTCR v1.1. The analysis was restricted to V-J combinations with a frequency above 0.0001, which together covered roughly 99% of the repertoires. A TCS score was defined as the ratio of F50 (clonal expansion) to E x V (chaos), with BLOSUM62-based TCRdist applied between CDR3 peptides within each V-J. Welch's t-statistics and random forest reduced several hundred V-J features to some 14, which were used in a naive Bayes classifier (R e1071). Sample size was not statistically predetermined, and blinding of investigators to group allocation was not performed. The paper describes TCR Vbeta CDR3 sequencing of around 130 peripheral blood samples, made up of under 50 ophthalmopathy patients, approximately 76 hyperthyroidism patients and about 17 progressor patients.

The chain employs TRBV6-5 and TRBJ1-2; TRBD1 is perhaps the D gene, given 6 matching bases. Sequences were derived from peripheral blood mononuclear cells (PBMCs), sampled at new diagnosis, from a patient treated with antithyroid drugs. The clonotype comes from a woman in her 30s with Graves disease. Donor details come from another sample of the same person, matched by shared clones. The CDR3 region has the sequence CASSYEGGGYTL. The DNA reads TGTGCCAGCAGTTACGAGGGGGGGGGCTACACCCTC.